This entry features one TCR beta chain sequence. What it binds is not known. Per sample, extraction of total RNA gave at least 5 micrograms in every case. Per the germline V gene, CDR1 is LGHNA and CDR2 is YNFKEQ. Deletions cut 0 bases from V and 4 bases from J, with 16 bases between. The CDR3 consists of 17 residues. It was with a sample-barcoded 5' primer and a J-beta primer mix that a second PCR of roughly 6 to 12 cycles was run. TCRdb re-called the 5' RACE reads with MiXCR, one entry per CDR3 protein. This table holds about 1.1 million distinct CDR3 sequences, approximately 38% found once. The source of the sample is a study of blood T cells in healthy people across ages. General study points: Naive and antigen-experienced cells were not separated, limiting conclusive comparison. Long-lived donors exceeded aged donors in naive CD4+ cells and diversity.

Sequencing used blood. The chain uses TRBV4-2 and TRBJ2-1; D is unresolved. This clonotype was sampled from a man aged 18 to 30 in good health. This chain's CDR3 is CASSQDIVPGHYNEQFF. The CDR3 nucleotides read TGTGCCAGCAGCCAAGATATCGTACCCGGCCATTACAATGAGCAGTTCTTC.